The source of this TCR beta chain is a study of OX40 agonist ivuxolimab in advanced cancers. Peripheral blood came from all dose cohorts at three timepoints. TCRdb keeps only in-frame clones here, not all; method: immunoSEQ multiplex PCR. The sample consists of some 150,000 clones, over 75% of them appearing once. Whole-study findings and limits: At 0.1 to 3.0 mg/kg and by week 6, CD4+ and CD8+ T cells in the blood had expanded clonally.

Details on this clone: Its antigen is not identified.

CDR3 length: 15 residues. CDR1 and CDR2 (germline): SGHDT, YYEEEE. V was cut by 3 bases and J by 7 bases, with 14 bases left in between. This clonotype was obtained from an adult with an advanced solid tumor such as melanoma, head and neck, liver or kidney cancer. The J gene is TRBJ1-6, the V gene TRBV5-6; a weak D match, TRBD1 (5 bases). The input for sequencing was CD4+ or CD8+ T cells sorted from blood, taken in a trial of the OX40 agonist ivuxolimab. CDR3 DNA sequence: TGTGCCAGCAGCTCCGGCCGGGACGTAAATTCACCCCTCCACTTT. Translation gives CASSSGRDVNSPLHF. Combining the CDR3 with reference TRBV5-6 and TRBJ1-6 gives the whole variable domain DAGVTQSPTHLIKTRGQQVTLRCSPKSGHDTVSWYQQALGQGPQFIFQYYEEEERQRGNFPDRFSGHQFPNYSSELNVNALLLGDSALYLCASSSGRDVNSPLHFGNGTRLTVT.